Listed below are T cell receptor beta chains from one sample, sequenced in a study of metastatic and nonmetastatic thyroid tumors. TCRdb recomputed clones from the PCR reads via MiXCR. Of over 50,000 clones in the sample, 25% to 30% were seen once. The specimen was blood. All receptors come from a female donor with papillary thyroid cancer or a benign thyroid nodule (not recorded which). Some clones in this sample may be carry-over from other donors' samples. Both conserved end residues are part of each CDR3. D genes are given only for firm matches. Size values are once, few and many counts, or a class for expanded clones, and some rows have none.

v_gene	abundance	d_gene	len	j_gene	CDR3aa	CDR3nt
TRBV10-3	few	-	12	TRBJ1-2	CAISERTSGYTF	TGTGCCATCAGTGAGAGGACAAGTGGCTACACCTTC
TRBV30	-	-	17	TRBJ1-2	CAWRMGVGIRRGYGYTF	TGTGCCTGGAGGATGGGAGTGGGAATTCGTCGCGGCTATGGCTACACCTTC
TRBV2	few	-	14	TRBJ1-3	CASSEEGTGNTIYF	TGTGCCAGCAGTGAAGAGGGGACCGGAAACACCATATATTTT
TRBV6-1	few	-	16	TRBJ2-7	CASSTLKGRRTHEQYF	TGTGCCAGCAGTACCTTAAAAGGAAGGAGGACCCACGAGCAGTACTTC
TRBV12-3/TRBV12-4	few	TRBD2	13	TRBJ2-5	CASSDGGIETQYF	TGTGCCAGCAGTGACGGGGGGATAGAGACCCAGTACTTC
TRBV29-1	-	-	15	TRBJ2-1	CGVEDHGGNPNEQFF	TGCGGCGTTGAAGATCACGGCGGGAATCCCAATGAGCAGTTCTTC
TRBV11-3	once	-	16	TRBJ2-7	CASSLQGPVGVGEQYF	TGTGCCAGCAGCTTACAAGGGCCGGTGGGGGTAGGCGAGCAGTACTTC
TRBV30	few	-	11	TRBJ1-2	CAWRDVGGYTF	TGTGCCTGGAGGGATGTGGGCGGCTACACCTTC
TRBV5-1	-	TRBD1	15	TRBJ1-1	CASSLGQGSLTEAFF	TGCGCCAGCAGCTTGGGACAGGGGAGTCTCACTGAAGCTTTCTTT
TRBV10-3	few	-	16	TRBJ1-2	CAISESSGGTTWGYTF	TGTGCCATCAGTGAGTCATCGGGGGGGACGACTTGGGGCTACACCTTC
TRBV4-1	many	TRBD2	14	TRBJ2-5	CASSQDGRRETQYF	TGCGCCAGCAGCCAAGACGGGAGGAGAGAGACCCAGTACTTC
TRBV15	-	-	16	TRBJ2-1	CATSRGTLNPYNEQFF	TGTGCCACCAGCAGAGGGACGCTAAACCCTTACAATGAGCAGTTCTTC
TRBV28	few	TRBD2	17	TRBJ2-1	CASSLGMAGGPVFEQFF	TGTGCCAGCAGTTTAGGAATGGCGGGAGGGCCCGTTTTTGAGCAGTTCTTC
TRBV27	many	-	14	TRBJ1-6	CASSWQGLNSPLHF	TGTGCCAGCAGTTGGCAGGGGTTGAATTCACCCCTCCACTTT
TRBV6-1	-	TRBD1	14	TRBJ2-3	CASRIDRARDTQYF	TGTGCCAGCAGAATCGACAGGGCGAGAGATACGCAGTATTTT
TRBV6-4	-	-	15	TRBJ2-1	CASSQGGNSYNEQFF	TGTGCCAGCAGTCAGGGGGGGAATTCCTACAATGAGCAGTTCTTC
TRBV5-1	many	-	15	TRBJ1-1	CASSLASGLDTEAFF	TGCGCCAGCAGCTTGGCCTCAGGGTTGGACACTGAAGCTTTCTTT
TRBV11-1	-	TRBD1	14	TRBJ2-7	CASSKGTGAYEQYF	TGTGCCAGCAGCAAGGGGACAGGGGCCTACGAGCAGTACTTC
TRBV9	-	TRBD2	16	TRBJ2-5	CASSVGSGGAWETQYF	TGTGCCAGCAGCGTAGGTAGCGGGGGGGCTTGGGAGACCCAGTACTTC
TRBV6-2/TRBV6-3	medium-sized	TRBD2	15	TRBJ2-3	CASSSLAGAIDTQYF	TGTGCCAGCAGTTCCCTAGCGGGAGCTATAGATACGCAGTATTTT
TRBV30	-	-	15	TRBJ1-5	CAWSFSLSARQPQHF	TGTGCCTGGAGTTTTAGTCTCTCTGCCCGTCAGCCCCAGCATTTT
TRBV5-1	few	-	14	TRBJ2-7	CASSLSGAVNEQYF	TGCGCCAGCAGCTTATCGGGGGCAGTCAACGAGCAGTACTTC
TRBV10-3	-	-	13	TRBJ2-7	CATSIPGSYEQYF	TGTGCCACCTCCATACCGGGTTCCTACGAGCAGTACTTC
TRBV6-1	-	-	14	TRBJ1-2	CASSELALIYGYTF	TGTGCCAGCAGTGAACTGGCGCTCATCTATGGCTACACCTTC
TRBV2	few	-	12	TRBJ2-7	CASRLQGNEQYF	TGTGCCAGCAGACTACAGGGAAACGAGCAGTACTTC
TRBV19	few	-	14	TRBJ1-2	CASSARPWDYGYTF	TGTGCCAGTAGTGCCCGACCATGGGACTATGGCTACACCTTC
TRBV6-5	many	-	16	TRBJ2-1	CASSSGSGTSYNEQFF	TGTGCCAGCAGTTCCGGTTCTGGGACATCCTACAATGAGCAGTTCTTT
TRBV12-3/TRBV12-4	few	-	15	TRBJ2-7	CASSLAGYGNYEQYF	TGTGCCAGCAGTTTAGCGGGGTACGGCAACTACGAGCAGTACTTC
TRBV28	few	-	13	TRBJ2-7	CASSSHVTYEQYF	TGTGCCAGCAGTTCCCATGTAACCTACGAGCAGTACTTC
TRBV10-3	few	TRBD2	16	TRBJ2-3	CAISESERGTGDTQYF	TGTGCCATCAGTGAGTCCGAGCGGGGGACCGGGGATACGCAGTATTTT
TRBV30	-	-	14	TRBJ2-6	CASNLLGGANVLTF	TGTGCCTCCAACCTTCTGGGCGGGGCCAACGTCCTGACTTTC
TRBV12-3/TRBV12-4	-	-	13	TRBJ1-5	CASSGHLNQPQHF	TGTGCCAGCAGTGGACACCTCAATCAGCCCCAGCATTTT
TRBV28	few	-	13	TRBJ2-7	CASSFHPEDEQYF	TGTGCCAGCAGTTTCCATCCCGAAGACGAGCAGTACTTC
TRBV5-5	few	-	16	TRBJ1-3	CASSLNLSPGGNTIYF	TGTGCCAGCAGCTTAAATTTGAGTCCCGGGGGAAACACCATATATTTT
TRBV30	medium-sized	-	16	TRBJ2-5	CAWSEGGAPPGETQYF	TGTGCCTGGAGTGAGGGGGGGGCTCCCCCAGGGGAGACCCAGTACTTC
TRBV11-3	few	-	15	TRBJ2-5	CASSLSGTRRETQYF	TGTGCCAGCAGCTTATCCGGGACGAGAAGAGAGACCCAGTACTTC
TRBV6-2/TRBV6-3	medium-sized	-	13	TRBJ2-1	CASRQSGLNEQFF	TGTGCCAGCAGACAATCTGGGCTTAATGAGCAGTTCTTC
TRBV12-3/TRBV12-4	medium-sized	TRBD1	14	TRBJ1-1	CASSHSPGTGGAFF	TGTGCCAGCAGCCACAGTCCCGGCACAGGGGGAGCTTTCTTT
TRBV28	-	TRBD1	12	TRBJ1-1	CAGRGFNTEAFF	TGTGCCGGCAGGGGGTTCAACACTGAAGCTTTCTTT
TRBV5-1	-	-	15	TRBJ1-1	CASSLLGPMNTEAFF	TGCGCCAGCAGCTTGTTGGGGCCCATGAACACTGAAGCTTTCTTT
TRBV27	few	TRBD2	17	TRBJ2-7	CASSLGLAGGPAGEQYF	TGTGCCAGCAGTCTGGGACTAGCGGGAGGGCCTGCGGGCGAGCAGTACTTC